These 13 T cell receptor beta chains were sequenced from one sample in a study of T cell responses to AZD1222 COVID-19 vaccine. Clones were read by immunoSEQ multiplex PCR, and TCRdb kept only the in-frame ones, dropping some. The table has approximately 100,000 clones, approximately 91% seen once. Source: peripheral blood, taken on day 0 of AZD1222 vaccination. These receptors all come from an adult in good health.

This chain joins TRBV10-2 and TRBJ1-1, with D unresolved. Germline lookup yields CDR1 WSHSY and CDR2 SAAADI. V lost 0 bases to trimming and J lost 1 base, with 6 bases between them. The CDR3 runs 14 residues. The CDR3 nucleotides are TGCGCCAGCAGTGAGTCTTTGGGGAACACTGAAGCTTTCTTT. Protein sequence: CASSESLGNTEAFF.

This chain joins TRBV29-1 and TRBJ1-2; perhaps TRBD1 as D (5 bases). Trimming left V 5 bases short and J 3 bases short, with 16 bases between. This CDR3 contains 14 residues. The germline gives CDR1 SQVTM, CDR2 ANQGSEA. Here the CDR3 DNA reads TGCAGCGTTCCAGCGCGGGGGTCGGACTATGGCTACACCTTC. Protein sequence: CSVPARGSDYGYTF.

The V gene is TRBV6-2 or TRBV6-3, the J gene TRBJ1-1, with a weak D call TRBD1 (5 bases). Germline V gene sequence: CDR1 MNHEY, CDR2 SVGEGT. V lost 0 bases to trimming and J lost 6 bases, with 20 bases between them. The CDR3 sequence is 17 residues long. CDR3 region: CASSYSPGAGSKAEAFF. CDR3 coding DNA: TGTGCCAGCAGTTACTCCCCCGGCGCAGGGTCAAAGGCTGAAGCTTTCTTT.

The chain uses TRBV3-1 (or the pseudogene TRBV3-2) and TRBJ1-2; weak D call: TRBD1 (5 bases). Germline values: CDR1 LGHDT, CDR2 YNNKEL (reference sequence). Trimming shortened V by 1 base and J by 3 bases, and 12 bases separated the two germline ends. CDR3 length: 15 amino acids. The CDR3 DNA reads TGTGCCAGCAGCCAAGGATGGCAGGGCTACTATGGCTACACCTTC. This sequence encodes CASSQGWQGYYGYTF.

Here the CDR3 reads CASSPYGQNTEAFF. The CDR3 nucleotides are TGTGCCAGCAGCCCCTATGGACAGAACACTGAAGCTTTCTTT. The gene calls are TRBV7-6 and TRBJ1-1, with a possible D match to TRBD1 (5 bases). The CDR3 length is 14 residues. Germline CDR1 and CDR2: SGHVS and FNYEAQ. The V and J ends lost 5 bases and 1 base respectively, with 11 bases between them.

The chain joins TRBV6-5 to TRBJ2-2; D is uncertain. The V and J ends lost 0 bases and 2 bases respectively, with 10 bases between them. In germline, CDR1 is MNHEY, CDR2 SVGAGI. The length of the CDR3 is 16 residues. The CDR3: CASSYSENFNTGELFF. The DNA of the CDR3 is TGTGCCAGCAGTTACTCGGAAAACTTCAACACCGGGGAGCTGTTTTTT.

This rearrangement joins TRBV6-5 to TRBJ2-2; 7 nucleotides match TRBD2. There are 14 residues in the CDR3. The V segment lost 0 bases and the J segment 5 bases; nucleotides outside the gene matches: 0. Germline V gene data show CDR1 as MNHEY and CDR2 as SVGAGI. Here the CDR3 reads CASSYSRGTGELFF. In nucleotides, the CDR3 is TGTGCCAGCAGTTACTCGCGGGGGACCGGGGAGCTGTTTTTT.

The rearrangement joins TRBV9 to TRBJ2-7; D is unclear. This CDR3 has 13 residues. V dropped 2 bases and J dropped 6 bases, with 12 bases sitting between them. Germline CDR1 reads SGDLS; CDR2 reads YYNGEE. The CDR3, as DNA: TGTGCCAGCAGCGTGAGTGTTCCCTCCGAGCAGTACTTC. Translating gives CASSVSVPSEQYF.

This clone was seen just once. V usage is TRBV15 and J usage is TRBJ1-4; D perhaps matches TRBD1 (5 bases). The CDR3 spans 15 residues. V lost 5 bases and J 4 bases, leaving 14 bases between the germline ends. CDR1 and CDR2 from the germline V gene are LNHNV and YYDKDF (reference sequence). The CDR3 region has the DNA TGTGCCACCAGCGGTTCCGGGGCCTTTAATGAAAAACTGTTTTTT. Amino acids: CATSGSGAFNEKLFF.

This rearrangement joins TRBV4-1 to TRBJ2-1, with a possible D match to TRBD2 (5 bases). The CDR3 is made up of 14 amino acids. Germline V gives CDR1 MGHRA, CDR2 YSYEKL. V was cut by 4 bases and J by 7 bases, with 14 bases left in between. CDR3 in amino acids: CASSLGGRGNEQFF. The CDR3, as DNA: TGCGCCAGCAGCCTAGGAGGACGAGGGAATGAGCAGTTCTTC.

This chain joins TRBV6-5 and TRBJ1-1; a weak D match, TRBD1 (6 bases). Germline V lookup: CDR1 MNHEY, CDR2 SVGAGI. The V gene lost 7 bases and the J gene lost 13 bases, with 19 bases spanning the gap. CDR3 length: 12 residues. As DNA, the CDR3 is TGTGCCAGCACCCTCTTACAGGGTAAGGGTTTCTTT. It encodes CASTLLQGKGFF.

This clone was seen once. The gene calls are TRBV10-3 and TRBJ1-1; D perhaps matches TRBD1 (6 bases). This CDR3 comprises 14 residues. Germline CDR1 ENHRY, CDR2 SYGVKD. Trimming stripped 7 bases from V and 3 bases from J, with 15 bases between. This CDR3 reads CAIKAGARDTEAFF. The CDR3 nucleotides are TGTGCCATCAAGGCGGGGGCCAGGGACACTGAAGCTTTCTTT.

The rearrangement uses TRBV7-2 and TRBJ2-3, with 7 bases identical to TRBD2. V lost 5 bases, J lost 2 bases, and 13 bases stayed unmatched. The CDR3 consists of 17 residues. The germline CDR1 and CDR2 sequences are SGHTA and FQGNSA. CDR3 residues: CASSPSAGTIYTDTQYF. CDR3 nucleotide sequence: TGTGCCAGCAGCCCCAGTGCCGGGACTATATACACAGATACGCAGTATTTT. Based on the CDR3 plus reference TRBV7-2 and TRBJ2-3, the full variable domain is GAGVSQSPSNKVTEKGKDVELRCDPISGHTALYWYRQSLGQGLEFLIYFQGNSAPDKSGLPSDRFSAERTGGSVSTLTIQRTQQEDSAVYLCASSPSAGTIYTDTQYFGPGTRLTVL.